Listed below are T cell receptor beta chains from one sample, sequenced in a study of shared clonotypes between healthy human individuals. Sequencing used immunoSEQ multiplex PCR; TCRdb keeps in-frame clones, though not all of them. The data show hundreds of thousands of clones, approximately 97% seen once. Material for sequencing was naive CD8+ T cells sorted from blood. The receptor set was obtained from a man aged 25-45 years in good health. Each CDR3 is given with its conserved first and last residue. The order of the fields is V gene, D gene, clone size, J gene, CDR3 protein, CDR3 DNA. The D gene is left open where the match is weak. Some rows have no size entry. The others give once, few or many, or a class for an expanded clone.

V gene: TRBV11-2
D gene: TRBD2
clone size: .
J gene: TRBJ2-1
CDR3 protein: CASSLEPGLAVYNEQFF
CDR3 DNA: TGTGCCAGCAGCTTAGAGCCGGGACTAGCGGTCTACAATGAGCAGTTCTTC

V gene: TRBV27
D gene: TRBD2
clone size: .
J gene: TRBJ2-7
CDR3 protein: CASSLTASGSYEQYF
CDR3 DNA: TGTGCCAGCAGTTTGACGGCTAGCGGATCCTACGAGCAGTACTTC

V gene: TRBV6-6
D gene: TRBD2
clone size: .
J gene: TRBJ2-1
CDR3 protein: CASSQAGGPGGEQFF
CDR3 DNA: TGTGCCAGCAGCCAAGCGGGAGGGCCGGGGGGTGAGCAGTTCTTC

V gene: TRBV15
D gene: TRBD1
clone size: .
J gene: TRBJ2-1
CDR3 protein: CATSRGTGRNNEQFF
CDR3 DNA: TGTGCCACCAGCAGAGGGACAGGGCGGAACAATGAGCAGTTCTTC

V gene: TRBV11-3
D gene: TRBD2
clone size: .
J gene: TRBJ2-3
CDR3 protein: CASSSGDLAGGPGADTQYF
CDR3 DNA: TGTGCCAGCAGCTCAGGGGACTTAGCGGGAGGGCCTGGGGCAGATACGCAGTATTTT

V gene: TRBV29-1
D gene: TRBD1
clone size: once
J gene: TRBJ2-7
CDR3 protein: CSVEDWGQEANYEQYF
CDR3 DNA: TGCAGCGTTGAAGATTGGGGACAGGAGGCCAACTACGAGCAGTACTTC

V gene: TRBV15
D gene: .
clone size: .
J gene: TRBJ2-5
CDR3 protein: CATSRVPPRRDTETQYF
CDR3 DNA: TGTGCCACCAGCAGAGTCCCACCGAGGCGGGATACGGAGACCCAGTACTTC

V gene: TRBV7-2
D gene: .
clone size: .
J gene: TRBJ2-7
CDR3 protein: CASSLAHRQVAYEQYF
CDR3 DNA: TGTGCCAGCAGCTTAGCCCATCGACAGGTCGCCTACGAGCAGTACTTC

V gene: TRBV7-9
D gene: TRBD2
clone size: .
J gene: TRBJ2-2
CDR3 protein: CASSSTSGTFLGGGELFF
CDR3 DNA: TGTGCCAGCAGCTCCACTAGCGGGACATTCTTAGGCGGCGGGGAGCTGTTTTTT

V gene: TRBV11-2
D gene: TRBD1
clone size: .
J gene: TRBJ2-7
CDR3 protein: CASSPKDRVGNEQYF
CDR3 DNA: TGTGCCAGCAGCCCTAAGGACAGGGTAGGAAACGAGCAGTACTTC

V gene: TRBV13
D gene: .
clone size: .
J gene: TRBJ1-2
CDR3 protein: CASSPGQLNYGYTF
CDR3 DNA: TGTGCCAGCAGCCCAGGACAGTTAAACTATGGCTACACCTTC

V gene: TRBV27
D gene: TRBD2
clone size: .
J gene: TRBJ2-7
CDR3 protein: CASHQLGTSGSYEQYF
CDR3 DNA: TGTGCCAGCCACCAGTTGGGGACTAGCGGATCCTACGAGCAGTACTTC

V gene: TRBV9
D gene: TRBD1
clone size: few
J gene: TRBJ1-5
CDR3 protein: CASSVEGGPQHF
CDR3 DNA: TGTGCCAGCAGCGTAGAAGGGGGCCCCCAGCATTTT

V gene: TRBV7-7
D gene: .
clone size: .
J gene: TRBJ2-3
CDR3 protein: CASSDTDSTDTQYF
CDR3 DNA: TGTGCCAGCAGCGACACGGATAGCACAGATACGCAGTATTTT

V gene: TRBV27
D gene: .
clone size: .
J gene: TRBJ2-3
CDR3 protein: CASSFQGASTDTQYF
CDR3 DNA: TGTGCCAGCAGTTTCCAAGGTGCTAGCACAGATACGCAGTATTTT

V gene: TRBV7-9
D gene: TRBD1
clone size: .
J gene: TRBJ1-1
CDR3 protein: CASSPPVGGQGSLGTEAFF
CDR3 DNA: TGTGCCAGCAGCCCACCCGTGGGGGGACAGGGTAGTTTGGGCACTGAAGCTTTCTTT

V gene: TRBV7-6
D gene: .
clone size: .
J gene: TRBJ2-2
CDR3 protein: CASSFGGNGELFF
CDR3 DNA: TGTGCCAGCAGCTTTGGTGGGAACGGGGAGCTGTTTTTT

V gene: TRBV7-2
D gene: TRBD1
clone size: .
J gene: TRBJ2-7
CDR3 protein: CASSSRDSSYEQYF
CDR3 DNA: TGTGCCAGCAGCTCCCGGGACAGCTCCTACGAGCAGTACTTC

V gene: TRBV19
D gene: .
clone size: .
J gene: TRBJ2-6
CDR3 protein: CASSIGGSGANVLTF
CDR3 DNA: TGTGCCAGTAGTATAGGGGGATCTGGGGCCAACGTCCTGACTTTC

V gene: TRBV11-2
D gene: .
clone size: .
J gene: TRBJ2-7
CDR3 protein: CASSLVDSGSIYEQYF
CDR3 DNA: TGTGCCAGCAGCTTAGTTGACTCCGGAAGCATCTACGAGCAGTACTTC

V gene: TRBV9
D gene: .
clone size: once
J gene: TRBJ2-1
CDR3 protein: CASGRGKDQFF
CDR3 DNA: TGTGCCAGCGGGCGGGGCAAGGATCAGTTCTTC

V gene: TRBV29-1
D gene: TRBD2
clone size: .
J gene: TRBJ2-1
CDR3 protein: CSVEPARGSSYNEQFF
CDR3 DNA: TGCAGCGTTGAACCCGCACGCGGGAGCTCCTACAATGAGCAGTTCTTC

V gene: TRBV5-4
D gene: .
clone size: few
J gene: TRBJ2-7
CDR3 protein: CASSWEVGVDYEQYF
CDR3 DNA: TGTGCCAGCAGCTGGGAGGTGGGTGTCGACTACGAGCAGTACTTC

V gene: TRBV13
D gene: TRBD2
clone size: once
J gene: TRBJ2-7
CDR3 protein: CASSLNSGRAYEQYF
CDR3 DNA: TGTGCCAGCAGCTTAAATAGCGGGAGGGCCTACGAGCAGTACTTC

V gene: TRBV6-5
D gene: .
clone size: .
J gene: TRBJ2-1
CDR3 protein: CASSSLRAYADEQFF
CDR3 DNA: TGTGCCAGCAGTTCTCTAAGGGCCTACGCGGATGAGCAGTTCTTC

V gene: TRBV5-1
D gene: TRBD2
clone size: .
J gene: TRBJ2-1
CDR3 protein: CASSLDLLAGGPSGYEQFF
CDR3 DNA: TGCGCCAGCAGCTTGGATCTTCTAGCGGGAGGGCCTAGTGGATATGAGCAGTTCTTC

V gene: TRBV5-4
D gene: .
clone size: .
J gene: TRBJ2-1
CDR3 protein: CASSLDAGWSLNDNEQFF
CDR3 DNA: TGTGCCAGCAGCTTGGACGCGGGCTGGTCCCTTAACGACAATGAGCAGTTCTTC

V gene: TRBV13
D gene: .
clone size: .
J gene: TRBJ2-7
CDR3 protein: CASSRRGPYEQYF
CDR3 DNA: TGTGCCAGCAGCCGGAGGGGCCCCTACGAGCAGTACTTC

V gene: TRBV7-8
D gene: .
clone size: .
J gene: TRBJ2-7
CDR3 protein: CASSLNLYSSYEQYF
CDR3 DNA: TGTGCCAGCAGCTTAAACCTCTATAGCTCCTACGAGCAGTACTTC

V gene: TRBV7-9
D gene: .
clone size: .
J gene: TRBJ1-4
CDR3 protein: CASSFPVTRPNEKLFF
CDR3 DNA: TGTGCCAGCAGCTTTCCCGTCACAAGACCAAATGAAAAACTGTTTTTT

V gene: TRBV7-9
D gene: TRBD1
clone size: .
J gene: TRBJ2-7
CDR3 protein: CASSLLVSDRGHEQYF
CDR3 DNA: TGTGCCAGCAGCCTGTTAGTATCGGACAGGGGACACGAGCAGTACTTC

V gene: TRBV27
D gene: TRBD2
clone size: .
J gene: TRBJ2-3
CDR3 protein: CASSSGLAGAVDTQYF
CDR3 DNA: TGTGCCAGCAGTTCCGGACTAGCGGGAGCTGTAGATACGCAGTATTTT

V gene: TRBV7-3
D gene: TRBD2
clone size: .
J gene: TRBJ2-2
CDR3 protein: CASSRGTSGTNTGELFF
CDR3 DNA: TGTGCCAGCAGCCGAGGCACTAGCGGAACAAACACCGGGGAGCTGTTTTTT

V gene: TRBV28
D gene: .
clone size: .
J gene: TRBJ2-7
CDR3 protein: CASILDGVQYF
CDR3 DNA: TGTGCCAGCATCCTGGACGGGGTGCAGTACTTC

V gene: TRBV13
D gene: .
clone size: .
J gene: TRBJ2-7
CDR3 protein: CASSLGGLAYEQYF
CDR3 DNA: TGTGCCAGCAGCTTAGGCGGACTGGCCTACGAGCAGTACTTC